This T cell receptor beta chain was recovered during a study of T cells in Graves' hyperthyroidism and ophthalmopathy. TCR beta CDR3 regions were amplified from RNA. A first-round RT-PCR of the TCR CDR3 used the HTBI primer set. TCRdb independently ran MiXCR on the multiplex PCR reads; one entry per CDR3 protein. The profile covers hundreds of thousands of distinct CDR3 sequences, with 15% to 20% appearing a single time and about 3.8% taken by the ten largest. This clonotype was recorded at least ten times. The germline V gene has CDR1 SGHRS and CDR2 YFSETQ. The CDR3 spans 16 residues. The V gene end was trimmed by 4 bases and the J gene end by 6 bases; junction bases not matched to a gene: 11.

This sequence originates from a woman in her 30s with Graves' hyperthyroidism. The source material was blood. This chain uses TRBV5-1 with TRBJ2-3; 10 bases line up with TRBD2. The CDR3 protein is CASSPPGTSVSDTQYF. In nucleotides, the CDR3 is TGCGCCAGCAGCCCGCCCGGGACTAGCGTTTCGGATACGCAGTATTTT.